This section outlines one T cell receptor beta chain sequence together with its context. As yet, its antigen is unknown. These data are taken from a study of T cell responses to AZD1222 COVID-19 vaccine. Study-wide results and limits: The donor group comprised mostly white British people and more females; the analysis possibly underestimated clonal diversity. Spike-specific TCR breadth and depth grew following two AZD1222 doses.

Profiled with immunoSEQ multiplex PCR; TCRdb holds only in-frame clones, not every one. The profile shows about 130,000 clones, 75% to 95% of them singletons. Losses at the gene ends were 7 bases for V and 7 bases for J; bases not matched to a gene: 10. Germline V CDR1 and CDR2: LNHDA, SQIVND (reference sequence). The length of the CDR3 is 14 residues. Pooled samples include second doses given at about 4 or 12 weeks. This material consisted of peripheral blood, taken 28 days after the second AZD1222 dose. This receptor was taken from an adult who received the AZD1222 COVID-19 vaccine. The chain carries TRBV19 and TRBJ1-2, with 9 bases fitting TRBD1. CDR3 DNA: TGTGCCAGTACCGTACTGGACAGGGGTGGTGGCTACACCTTC. Translating it yields CASTVLDRGGGYTF.